Below are 7 T cell receptor beta chains sequenced from a single sample in a study of CD8 T cells in ankylosing spondylitis. MiXCR, run by TCRdb on the 5' RACE reads, gives a single entry per CDR3 protein. The repertoire consists of 250,000 to 300,000 distinct CDR3 sequences, with 20% occurring once and the leading ten covering under 8.5%. Sequencing used blood, either unsorted or a sorted T cell fraction (not recorded which). Receptor source: a male donor with ankylosing spondylitis or in good health (not recorded which).

This clonotype was seen a handful of times. The chain is built from TRBV15 and TRBJ1-4; 7 positions match TRBD1. This CDR3 region has 15 residues. The V gene's germline CDR1 is LNHNV and CDR2 YYDKDF (reference sequence). Losses at the gene ends were 4 bases for V and 5 bases for J; bases not matched to a gene: 7. CDR3 nucleotides: TGTGCCACCAGCATCCCGACAGGGCACAATGAAAAACTGTTTTTT. Its protein product is CATSIPTGHNEKLFF.

This clonotype was observed many times. The genes are TRBV2 and TRBJ1-2; D possibly corresponds to TRBD1 (5 bases). The V gene's germline CDR1 is SNHLY and CDR2 FYNNEI. V gave up 3 bases and J gave up 0 bases, with 8 bases separating them. CDR3 size: 14 residues. CDR3 coding DNA: TGTGCCAGCAGTGAGCGGGGCCCTAACTATGGCTACACCTTC. The encoded protein is CASSERGPNYGYTF.

This clonotype has a handful of counts. The chain carries TRBV28 and TRBJ2-2; D might be TRBD1 (5 bases). The CDR3 runs to 14 residues. V lost 4 bases and J lost 5, with 11 bases in between. Germline CDR1 and CDR2: MDHEN and SYDVKM. CDR3 region: CASSSPRVTGELFF. For the CDR3, the DNA is TGTGCCAGCAGTTCCCCCAGGGTTACCGGGGAGCTGTTTTTT.

This chain uses TRBV5-1 with TRBJ1-4; maybe TRBD1 (6 bases). V gave up 0 bases and J gave up 7 bases, with 7 bases separating them. CDR3 length: 13 amino acids. The germline gives CDR1 SGHRS, CDR2 YFSETQ. The CDR3 loop is CASSLARGEKLFF. The CDR3 DNA reads TGCGCCAGCAGCTTGGCCAGGGGTGAAAAACTGTTTTTT.

This clonotype was detected many times. The chain employs TRBV12-3 or TRBV12-4 and TRBJ1-4; TRBD1 agrees at 9 bases. V gave up 0 bases and J gave up 5 bases; unmatched junction bases: 1. The length of the CDR3 is 15 residues. CDR3 sequence: CASSLAGTGNEKLFF. CDR3 in DNA: TGTGCCAGCAGTTTAGCCGGGACAGGGAATGAAAAACTGTTTTTT.

The chain has TRBV24-1 and TRBJ2-3, with TRBD2 matching 10 bases. The CDR3 covers 17 residues. Trimming cost V 1 base and J 2 bases; bases outside gene matches: 5. CDR1 KGHDR and CDR2 SFDVKD come from the germline V gene. CDR3 sequence (DNA): TGTGCCACCAGTGATTTCCCTAGCGGGGGACCCACAGATACGCAGTATTTT. Protein product: CATSDFPSGGPTDTQYF.

As DNA, the CDR3 is TGCGCCAGCAGCTTGTCTTTCTCAGGGGGCGGCAACACCGGGGAGCTGTTTTTT. As protein: CASSLSFSGGGNTGELFF. The J gene is TRBJ2-2, the V gene TRBV5-1, with 8 bases fitting TRBD1. CDR3 length: 18 residues. V was pared by 1 base and J by 2 bases, with 10 bases of the junction left unmatched. From germline, CDR1 is SGHRS and CDR2 YFSETQ.